These 25 T cell receptor beta chains were sequenced from one sample in a study of cytomegalovirus exposure and HLA in healthy donors. Primers for the PCR totalled 60 Vbeta and 13 Jbeta. Clones were sequenced by immunoSEQ multiplex PCR, and TCRdb holds only the in-frame ones, with some missing. In the table there are about 130,000 clones, more than 70% of which are singletons. Sequenced: PBMCs. These receptor sequences come from a woman in her twenties or thirties in good health and CMV-seropositive.

This clone was seen a few times. J is TRBJ2-5 and V is TRBV7-9, with D tentatively TRBD1 (6 bases). CDR1 SEHNR and CDR2 FQNEAQ come from the germline V gene (reference sequence). The CDR3 covers 14 residues. Trimming removed 3 bases at V and 3 bases at J, with 11 bases between. The CDR3 protein is CASSFMAGEETQYF. DNA for the CDR3: TGTGCCAGCAGCTTCATGGCAGGGGAAGAGACCCAGTACTTC. Full variable domain (outside the CDR3, taken from reference TRBV7-9 and TRBJ2-5): DTGVSQNPRHKITKRGQNVTFRCDPISEHNRLYWYRQTLGQGPEFLTYFQNEAQLEKSRLLSDRFSAERPKGSFSTLEIQRTEQGDSAMYLCASSFMAGEETQYFGPGTRLLVL.

Regarding this clone: Different DNA sequences within this sample yield the same CDR3. The CDR3 sequence is CASSLGRDYGYTF. In nucleotides, the CDR3 is TGTGCCAGCAGTTTAGGCAGGGACTATGGCTACACCTTC. This chain links TRBV28 with TRBJ1-2, with a tentative D call TRBD1 (5 bases). Per germline, CDR1 MDHEN and CDR2 SYDVKM. This CDR3 has 13 amino acids. V was trimmed by 2 bases and J by 3 bases, leaving 7 bases between them.

The chain couples TRBV25-1 to TRBJ2-7; D is uncertain. Germline CDR1 and CDR2: MGHDK and SYGVNS. This CDR3 has 13 amino acids. The V and J ends lost 7 bases and 3 bases respectively, with 13 bases between them. CDR3 nucleotide sequence: TGTGCCAGCACCTCTTCGGTTCACTACGAGCAGTACTTC. Translated: CASTSSVHYEQYF.

The chain employs TRBV19 and TRBJ2-1; maybe TRBD1 (5 bases). Trimming took 2 bases from V and 4 from J, leaving 12 bases between them. Germline V gene data show CDR1 as LNHDA and CDR2 as SQIVND (reference sequence). This CDR3 contains 15 residues. CDR3 amino acids: CASSIFAGNYNEQFF. Here the CDR3 DNA reads TGTGCCAGTAGTATATTCGCAGGGAATTACAATGAGCAGTTCTTC.

This clone showed up just a few times. The V and J genes are TRBV27 and TRBJ2-1; a possible D gene is TRBD1 (6 bases). The CDR3 loop spans 14 amino acids. Trimming removed 6 bases at V and 3 bases at J, with 12 bases between. Germline lookup yields CDR1 MNHEY and CDR2 SMNVEV (reference sequence). The CDR3 reads CASSLTTGYNEQFF. The CDR3 DNA follows: TGTGCCAGCAGCCTAACGACAGGCTACAATGAGCAGTTCTTC.

The V and J genes are TRBV28 and TRBJ1-4, with unresolved D. The germline gives CDR1 MDHEN, CDR2 SYDVKM. V lost 1 base to trimming and J lost 10 bases, with 7 bases between them. The CDR3 runs to 12 residues. The CDR3 loop reads CASSLSPGKLFF. The CDR3 bases are TGTGCCAGCAGTTTATCTCCAGGAAAACTGTTTTTT.

This clone was detected a few times. The CDR3 nucleotides are TGTGCCAGCAGTTTAGGCGGGAGTAAGGAGACCCAGTACTTC. This translates into CASSLGGSKETQYF. The chain uses TRBV28 and TRBJ2-5; 7 nucleotides line up with TRBD2. Germline V gene data show CDR1 as MDHEN and CDR2 as SYDVKM. This CDR3 has 14 amino acids. V trimming: 2 bases; J trimming: 5 bases; junction bases outside the gene matches: 5.

This chain links TRBV7-6 with TRBJ2-3, with 11 bases lining up with TRBD2. Germline CDR1 and CDR2: SGHVS and FNYEAQ. This CDR3 has 18 residues. V was clipped by 1 base and J by 2 bases; unmatched bases: 8. CDR3 DNA sequence: TGTGCCAGCAGCTTAGAGGTCCCACTAGCGGGAGACACAGATACGCAGTATTTT. This translates into CASSLEVPLAGDTDTQYF.

This clone turned up a few times. The V call is TRBV9, the J call TRBJ2-7; D might be TRBD2 (6 bases). V lost 0 bases to trimming and J lost 5 bases, with 9 bases between them. From germline, CDR1 is SGDLS and CDR2 YYNGEE. This CDR3 region has 13 residues. CDR3 sequence (DNA): TGTGCCAGCAGCGTAGGGACGGGGGACGAGCAGTACTTC. Its translation: CASSVGTGDEQYF.

Here the CDR3 reads CSVFTGNTEAFF. CDR3 nucleotides: TGCAGCGTCTTTACAGGGAACACTGAAGCTTTCTTT. The J gene is TRBJ1-1, the V gene TRBV29-1, with a tentative D call TRBD1 (5 bases). Germline CDR1 SQVTM, CDR2 ANQGSEA. Deletions cut 6 bases from V and 1 base from J, with 9 bases between. This CDR3 is 12 amino acids long.

Here the CDR3 reads CASSLGKLAAEETQYF. In DNA, the CDR3 is TGCGCCAGCAGCTTGGGGAAACTAGCAGCGGAAGAGACCCAGTACTTC. V and J are TRBV5-1 and TRBJ2-5; perhaps TRBD2 as D (6 bases). Germline V lookup: CDR1 SGHRS, CDR2 YFSETQ. Between the trimmed V and J ends, which lost 0 bases and 3 bases, there was a span of 15 bases. This CDR3 region has 16 residues.

This sequence joins TRBV29-1 and TRBJ2-3; D is possibly TRBD2 (6 bases). CDR1 is SQVTM and CDR2 is ANQGSEA in the germline V gene. Between the trimmed V and J ends, which lost 2 bases and 10 bases, there was a span of 13 bases. This CDR3 region has 12 residues. The CDR3 here is CSVERTTSSQYF. CDR3 sequence (DNA): TGCAGCGTTGAACGGACTACCTCCTCGCAGTATTTT.

The chain has TRBV5-1 and TRBJ1-4, with 7 bases identical to TRBD1. Germline-derived CDR1 and CDR2 are SGHRS and YFSETQ. The V gene end was trimmed by 2 bases and the J gene end by 3 bases; junction bases not matched to a gene: 4. The CDR3 length is 15 residues. The CDR3 coding sequence is TGCGCCAGCAGCTTATTGACAGGGCCTAATGAAAAACTGTTTTTT. This sequence encodes CASSLLTGPNEKLFF.

V and J are TRBV30 and TRBJ1-5, with 9 nucleotides matching TRBD1. With V trimmed by 5 bases and J by 6 bases, 14 bases remained unmatched. The CDR3 spans 16 residues. Germline V CDR1 and CDR2: GTSNPN, SVGIG (reference sequence). The CDR3 bases are TGTGCCTGGCAACCAAAAGCGGGACAGGGAATTCAGCCCCAGCATTTT. Residues: CAWQPKAGQGIQPQHF.

The V and J genes are TRBV19 and TRBJ2-1; D may be TRBD1 (5 bases). Germline CDR1 LNHDA, CDR2 SQIVND (reference sequence). Trimming removed 7 bases at V and 0 bases at J, with 13 bases between. CDR3 length: 15 residues. In DNA, the CDR3 is TGTGCCAGTAACCCCAGGGTTAGCTCCTACAATGAGCAGTTCTTC. Amino acids: CASNPRVSSYNEQFF.

There are a few counts of this clone. This sample also contains other DNA sequences that code for the same CDR3. The chain is built from TRBV27 and TRBJ2-7; tentatively, D is TRBD2 (6 bases). The CDR3 is made up of 14 amino acids. Germline loops: CDR1 MNHEY, CDR2 SMNVEV (reference sequence). V was clipped by 3 bases and J by 0 bases, with 9 bases between them. The CDR3: CASSLAGPSYEQYF. The DNA of the CDR3 is TGTGCCAGCAGTTTGGCGGGGCCCTCCTACGAGCAGTACTTC.

The genes are TRBV6-1 and TRBJ1-5, with 10 bases that match TRBD1. In germline, CDR1 is MNHNS, CDR2 SASEGT. The CDR3 is 14 amino acids. V gave up 8 bases and J gave up 6 bases; unmatched junction bases: 7. The CDR3 DNA reads TGTGCCAGCCAGTGGACAGGGGGTATTCAGCCCCAGCATTTT. Its protein is CASQWTGGIQPQHF.

V usage is TRBV28 and J usage is TRBJ1-4; perhaps TRBD1 as D (5 bases). With 4 bases removed from V and 4 bases from J, the gap between germline ends came to 13 bases. The CDR3 runs to 15 residues. Germline assignment: CDR1 MDHEN and CDR2 SYDVKM. The CDR3 region is CASSSPGGGNEKLFF. CDR3 DNA sequence: TGTGCCAGCAGTTCTCCCGGGGGGGGTAATGAAAAACTGTTTTTT. Using reference TRBV28 and TRBJ1-4 for the parts outside the CDR3, the full variable domain is DVKVTQSSRYLVKRTGEKVFLECVQDMDHENMFWYRQDPGLGLRLIYFSYDVKMKEKGDIPEGYSVSREKKERFSLILESASTNQTSMYLCASSSPGGGNEKLFFGSGTQLSVL.

The chain has TRBV6-4 and TRBJ2-1; 7 nucleotides line up with TRBD2. The CDR3 contains 12 residues. Germline CDR1 is MRHNA and CDR2 is SNTAGT. Losses at the gene ends were 2 bases for V and 13 bases for J; bases not matched to a gene: 5. CDR3 residues: CASSDQGGKQFF. The CDR3 nucleotides read TGTGCCAGCAGTGACCAGGGAGGGAAACAGTTCTTC.

This chain connects TRBV6-1 to TRBJ1-2; no clear D gene. Trimming left V 0 bases short and J 4 bases short, with 9 bases between. Looked up from germline, CDR1 is MNHNS and CDR2 is SASEGT. The CDR3 is 14 residues long. The CDR3 sequence is CASSEAPESYGYTF. CDR3 nucleotides: TGTGCCAGCAGTGAAGCACCGGAGTCCTATGGCTACACCTTC.

The CDR3 spells CASSFAMAALRVANVLTF. The CDR3 DNA sequence: TGTGCCAGCAGCTTTGCCATGGCAGCCCTGCGGGTGGCCAACGTCCTGACTTTC. This sequence joins TRBV13 and TRBJ2-6; weak D call: TRBD2 (5 bases). This CDR3 is 18 amino acids long. The germline V gene has CDR1 PRHDT and CDR2 FYEKMQ (reference sequence). With 3 bases removed from V and 6 bases from J, the gap between germline ends came to 21 bases.

The CDR3 region is CASSPGGGTDTQYF. CDR3 nucleotides: TGTGCCAGCAGTCCAGGGGGTGGCACAGATACGCAGTATTTT. The J gene is TRBJ2-3, the V gene TRBV2; the match to TRBD1 covers 7 bases. The CDR3 loop spans 14 amino acids. CDR1 and CDR2 (germline): SNHLY, FYNNEI. With V trimmed by 5 bases and J by 1 base, 3 bases remained unmatched.

The chain combines TRBV5-4 with TRBJ1-1, with D maybe TRBD1 (5 bases). CDR1 SGHNT and CDR2 YYREEE come from the germline V gene (reference sequence). Trimming removed 6 bases at V and 3 bases at J, with 15 bases between. This CDR3 has 14 amino acids. CDR3 nucleotide sequence: TGTGCCAGCACCTTCCAGGGAAGGGACACTGAAGCTTTCTTT. Its protein product is CASTFQGRDTEAFF.

This chain joins TRBV11-2 and TRBJ1-1; 7 nucleotides agree with TRBD1. Germline V gene sequence: CDR1 SGHAT, CDR2 FQNNGV. The CDR3 totals 14 residues. V lost 1 base, J lost 4 bases, and 3 bases stayed unmatched. CDR3 sequence: CASSLGDSFTEAFF. The CDR3 coding sequence is TGTGCCAGCAGCTTAGGGGACAGTTTCACTGAAGCTTTCTTT. Based on the CDR3 plus reference TRBV11-2 and TRBJ1-1, the full variable domain is EAGVAQSPRYKIIEKRQSVAFWCNPISGHATLYWYQQILGQGPKLLIQFQNNGVVDDSQLPKDRFSAERLKGVDSTLKIQPAKLEDSAVYLCASSLGDSFTEAFFGQGTRLTVV.

The chain is built from TRBV29-1 and TRBJ2-5; D remains unclear. Germline loops: CDR1 SQVTM, CDR2 ANQGSEA. V was cut by 4 bases and J by 1 base, with 7 bases left in between. CDR3 length equals 12 residues. This CDR3 reads CSVVGIQETQYF. CDR3 DNA: TGCAGCGTTGTGGGCATCCAAGAGACCCAGTACTTC.